These 22 T cell receptor beta chains were all obtained from the same sample, sequenced in a study of blood T cells in healthy people across ages. It was with a sample-barcoded 5' primer and a J-beta primer mix that a second PCR of roughly 7 to 12 cycles was run. TCRdb passed the 5' RACE reads through MiXCR, listing each CDR3 protein once. The sample contains 450,000 to 650,000 distinct CDR3 sequences, nearly 25% of which appear only once. This sample was shared with a second study, whose subject was T cells of mothers and their children.

The sample taken for sequencing was blood. These receptors all come from a boy aged 10-17 years in good health.

The genes are TRBV7-9 and TRBJ1-2, with a tentative D call TRBD1 (5 bases). Trimming removed 5 bases from V and 8 bases from J, with 15 bases in between. Per germline, CDR1 SEHNR and CDR2 FQNEAQ (reference sequence). The CDR3 is 13 residues long. The CDR3 reads CASSGTTEIGYTF. Written as DNA, the CDR3 is TGTGCCAGCAGCGGGACTACGGAAATCGGCTACACCTTC.

This clonotype occurred a few times. This chain connects TRBV7-8 to TRBJ1-4, with unresolved D. The germline gives CDR1 SGHVS, CDR2 FQNEAQ. CDR3 length: 12 amino acids. The V and J ends lost 4 bases and 8 bases respectively, with 8 bases between them. The CDR3 reads CASSSIEEKLFF. DNA of the CDR3: TGTGCCAGCAGCTCGATAGAGGAAAAACTGTTTTTT.

Here the CDR3 reads CASSLNRALNIQYF. CDR3 nucleotide sequence: TGTGCCAGCAGCCTTAATAGGGCGTTGAACATTCAGTACTTC. V gene TRBV7-2 combines with J gene TRBJ2-4; D ambiguous. The length of the CDR3 is 14 residues. The V gene lost 5 bases and the J gene lost 7 bases, with 15 bases spanning the gap. CDR1 SGHTA and CDR2 FQGNSA come from the germline V gene.

This clonotype occurred many times. This chain connects TRBV3-1 to TRBJ2-5; no definite D call. Trimming removed 0 bases from V and 4 bases from J, with 0 bases in between. There are 11 residues in the CDR3. Germline CDR1 LGHDT, CDR2 YNNKEL (reference sequence). The CDR3 loop is CASSQEETQYF. The CDR3 DNA is TGTGCCAGCAGCCAAGAAGAGACCCAGTACTTC.

A few counts support this clonotype. The V call is TRBV21-1, the J call TRBJ2-5; the table's D call of TRBD1 was not tested on the DNA. TRBV21-1 is described as a pseudogene. The CDR3 contains 14 residues. The CDR3 sequence is CASSDLGEEETQYF. CDR3 in DNA: TGTGCCAGCAGCGATTTGGGCGAAGAAGAGACCCAGTACTTC.

This clonotype occurred a few times. The gene calls are TRBV20-1 and TRBJ1-4; tentatively, D is TRBD1 (6 bases). The V gene lost 6 bases and the J gene lost 4 bases, with 18 bases spanning the gap. The CDR3 is 15 residues long. Germline assignment: CDR1 DFQATT and CDR2 SNEGSKA (reference sequence). CDR3: CSAKEGTGRNEKLFF. The CDR3 coding sequence is TGCAGTGCGAAGGAGGGTACAGGGCGTAATGAAAAACTGTTTTTT.

The chain recombines TRBV20-1 with TRBJ2-5; 9 bases align to TRBD2. J gave up 4 bases and V 0 bases, and 3 bases lay outside the gene matches. The CDR3 has 14 amino acids. Germline CDR1 reads DFQATT; CDR2 reads SNEGSKA (reference sequence). CDR3 DNA sequence: TGCAGTGCTAGAGAGCAACTAGCGGGAGAGACCCAGTACTTC. It encodes CSAREQLAGETQYF.

The table lists this clonotype with a few counts. V gene TRBV5-1 combines with J gene TRBJ1-2; TRBD1 agrees at 8 bases. The germline CDR1 and CDR2 sequences are SGHRS and YFSETQ. Trimming took 4 bases from V and 0 from J; bases not matched to a gene: 5. The CDR3 spans 15 residues. This CDR3 is CASSLGTGANYGYTF. The CDR3 DNA is TGCGCCAGCAGCCTAGGGACAGGAGCTAACTATGGCTACACCTTC. The entire variable domain, with the rest obtained from reference TRBV5-1 and TRBJ1-2, is as follows: KAGVTQTPRYLIKTRGQQVTLSCSPISGHRSVSWYQQTPGQGLQFLFEYFSETQRNKGNFPGRFSGRQFSNSRSEMNVSTLELGDSALYLCASSLGTGANYGYTFGSGTRLTVV.

This chain uses TRBV29-1 with TRBJ2-5; 9 bases agree with TRBD2. Per germline, CDR1 SQVTM and CDR2 ANQGSEA. This CDR3 has 16 amino acids. V shed 6 bases and J 0 bases; nucleotides not matched to a gene: 11. The DNA for the CDR3 is TGCAGCGTGCCTAAGGGTAGCGGGGGCTACCAAGAGACCCAGTACTTC. It translates to CSVPKGSGGYQETQYF.

V usage is TRBV5-1 and J usage is TRBJ2-5; D not resolved. The last part of the DNA fits TRBJ2-7 better; the J call may be wrong. CDR1 and CDR2 from the germline V gene are SGHRS and YFSETQ. The CDR3 has 14 residues. CDR3 DNA sequence: TGCGCCAGCAGCTTATGGGGTCCCTCCTACGAGCAGTACTTC. It translates to CASSLWGPSYEQYF.

This clonotype was detected a few times. The chain combines TRBV4-3 with TRBJ1-4; D possibly corresponds to TRBD1 (5 bases). Germline loops: CDR1 LGHNA, CDR2 YSLEER. The CDR3 runs to 17 residues. V was pared by 0 bases and J by 7 bases, with 18 bases between. This CDR3 is CASSQDRIQRGFEKLFF. The CDR3 DNA reads TGCGCCAGCAGCCAAGATCGTATCCAAAGGGGATTTGAAAAACTGTTTTTT.

The genes are TRBV7-2 and TRBJ1-4; TRBD1 agrees at 8 bases. The V gene end was trimmed by 0 bases and the J gene end by 5 bases; junction bases not matched to a gene: 5. The length of the CDR3 is 16 residues. Germline assignment: CDR1 SGHTA and CDR2 FQGNSA. The CDR3 loop is CASSLARTGKNEKLFF. CDR3 nucleotides: TGTGCCAGCAGCTTAGCTAGGACAGGGAAGAATGAAAAACTGTTTTTT.

This clonotype came up a few times. J is TRBJ2-7 and V is TRBV7-2; 7 bases align to TRBD1. Per the germline V gene, CDR1 is SGHTA and CDR2 is FQGNSA. The CDR3 contains 13 residues. V shed 5 bases and J 4 bases; nucleotides not matched to a gene: 5. The CDR3 DNA follows: TGTGCCAGCAGCACTAAGACAGGGTACGAGCAGTACTTC. Encoded protein: CASSTKTGYEQYF.

This clonotype was picked up a small number of times. This chain uses TRBV18 with TRBJ2-1; D ambiguous. CDR1 and CDR2 from the germline V gene are KGHSH and LQKENI. This CDR3 region has 16 residues. Trimming pared 1 base from V and 0 bases from J, leaving 10 bases between. CDR3 region: CASSPLPPSSYNEQFF. CDR3 coding DNA: TGTGCCAGCTCACCACTCCCACCTAGCTCCTACAATGAGCAGTTCTTC.

This clonotype turned up a few times. The J gene is TRBJ2-5, the V gene TRBV5-1, with TRBD1 matching 10 bases. The tail of the sequence fits TRBJ2-7 better, so the J call may be wrong. The CDR3 contains 16 residues. Germline CDR1 and CDR2: SGHRS and YFSETQ. This chain's CDR3 is CASSAGQGIGPSEQYF. CDR3 in DNA: TGCGCCAGCAGCGCGGGACAGGGGATTGGTCCCTCCGAGCAGTACTTC.

This clonotype was picked up a small number of times. This rearrangement joins TRBV9 to TRBJ1-6; D gene unclear. Germline V gene data show CDR1 as SGDLS and CDR2 as YYNGEE. The germline V and J ends were trimmed by 0 bases and 8 bases, with 3 bases remaining between them. The CDR3 length is 12 residues. CDR3 coding DNA: TGTGCCAGCAGCGTAGCCGATTCACCCCTCCACTTT. Translation gives CASSVADSPLHF.

The table lists this clonotype with a few counts. The J gene is TRBJ2-1, the V gene TRBV7-2, with TRBD1 matching over 9 bases. The CDR3 extends over 15 amino acids. J gave up 4 bases and V 6 bases, and 7 bases lay outside the gene matches. Germline V lookup: CDR1 SGHTA, CDR2 FQGNSA. CDR3 DNA: TGTGCCAGCAGACAAGACAGGGGGGAATACAATGAGCAGTTCTTC. Encoded protein: CASRQDRGEYNEQFF.

The chain combines TRBV7-2 with TRBJ2-7; 7 bases are a match to TRBD1. The junction had 5 bases not matched to a gene; V was cut back by 2 bases and J by 1 base. The CDR3 extends over 15 amino acids. The V gene's germline CDR1 is SGHTA and CDR2 FQGNSA. CDR3 bases: TGTGCCAGCAGCTTACCCGGGACAGCGTCCTACGAGCAGTACTTC. Translating gives CASSLPGTASYEQYF.

This clonotype was observed a few times. The chain has TRBV20-1 and TRBJ1-1; a weak D match, TRBD1 (5 bases). Germline loops: CDR1 DFQATT, CDR2 SNEGSKA (reference sequence). The CDR3 sequence is 13 residues long. Trimming took off 1 base at V and 6 bases at J, with 12 bases between the two ends. Here the CDR3 DNA reads TGCAGTGCTAGAGGGGGCCTTAGGTCTGAAGCTTTCTTT. The encoded protein is CSARGGLRSEAFF.

The gene calls are TRBV7-2 and TRBJ2-5; D unclear. Per the germline V gene, CDR1 is SGHTA and CDR2 is FQGNSA. The ends were cut back, 2 bases at V and 1 base at J, with 17 bases in the middle. The CDR3 consists of 17 residues. The CDR3 sequence: CASSLFLESTSQETQYF. CDR3 nucleotides: TGTGCCAGCAGCTTATTCCTGGAGTCCACATCCCAAGAGACCCAGTACTTC. The full variable domain, with the rest looked up from reference TRBV7-2 and TRBJ2-5, is GAGVSQSPSNKVTEKGKDVELRCDPISGHTALYWYRQSLGQGLEFLIYFQGNSAPDKSGLPSDRFSAERTGGSVSTLTIQRTQQEDSAVYLCASSLFLESTSQETQYFGPGTRLLVL.

The rearrangement links TRBV6-1 to TRBJ2-3; maybe TRBD2 (5 bases). CDR3 length equals 16 residues. Trimming cost V 5 bases and J 2 bases, with 17 bases left between them. CDR1 and CDR2 (germline): MNHNS, SASEGT. This CDR3 reads CASSPTGWSNTDTQYF. The CDR3 DNA sequence: TGTGCCAGCAGTCCCACGGGGTGGAGTAACACAGATACGCAGTATTTT.

About this clonotype: At one end the junction does not follow the germline gene, possibly because of a read error. The chain couples TRBV5-1 to TRBJ2-3, with D perhaps TRBD2 (7 bases). The germline gives CDR1 SGHRS, CDR2 YFSETQ. The CDR3 spans 14 residues. Here the CDR3 reads CASSLVGGADTQYF. CDR3 in DNA: TGTGCCAGCAGTTTAGTGGGGGGGGCTGATACGCAGTATTTT. The variable domain in full, with the rest retrieved from reference TRBV5-1 and TRBJ2-3, is KAGVTQTPRYLIKTRGQQVTLSCSPISGHRSVSWYQQTPGQGLQFLFEYFSETQRNKGNFPGRFSGRQFSNSRSEMNVSTLELGDSALYLCASSLVGGADTQYFGPGTRLTVL.